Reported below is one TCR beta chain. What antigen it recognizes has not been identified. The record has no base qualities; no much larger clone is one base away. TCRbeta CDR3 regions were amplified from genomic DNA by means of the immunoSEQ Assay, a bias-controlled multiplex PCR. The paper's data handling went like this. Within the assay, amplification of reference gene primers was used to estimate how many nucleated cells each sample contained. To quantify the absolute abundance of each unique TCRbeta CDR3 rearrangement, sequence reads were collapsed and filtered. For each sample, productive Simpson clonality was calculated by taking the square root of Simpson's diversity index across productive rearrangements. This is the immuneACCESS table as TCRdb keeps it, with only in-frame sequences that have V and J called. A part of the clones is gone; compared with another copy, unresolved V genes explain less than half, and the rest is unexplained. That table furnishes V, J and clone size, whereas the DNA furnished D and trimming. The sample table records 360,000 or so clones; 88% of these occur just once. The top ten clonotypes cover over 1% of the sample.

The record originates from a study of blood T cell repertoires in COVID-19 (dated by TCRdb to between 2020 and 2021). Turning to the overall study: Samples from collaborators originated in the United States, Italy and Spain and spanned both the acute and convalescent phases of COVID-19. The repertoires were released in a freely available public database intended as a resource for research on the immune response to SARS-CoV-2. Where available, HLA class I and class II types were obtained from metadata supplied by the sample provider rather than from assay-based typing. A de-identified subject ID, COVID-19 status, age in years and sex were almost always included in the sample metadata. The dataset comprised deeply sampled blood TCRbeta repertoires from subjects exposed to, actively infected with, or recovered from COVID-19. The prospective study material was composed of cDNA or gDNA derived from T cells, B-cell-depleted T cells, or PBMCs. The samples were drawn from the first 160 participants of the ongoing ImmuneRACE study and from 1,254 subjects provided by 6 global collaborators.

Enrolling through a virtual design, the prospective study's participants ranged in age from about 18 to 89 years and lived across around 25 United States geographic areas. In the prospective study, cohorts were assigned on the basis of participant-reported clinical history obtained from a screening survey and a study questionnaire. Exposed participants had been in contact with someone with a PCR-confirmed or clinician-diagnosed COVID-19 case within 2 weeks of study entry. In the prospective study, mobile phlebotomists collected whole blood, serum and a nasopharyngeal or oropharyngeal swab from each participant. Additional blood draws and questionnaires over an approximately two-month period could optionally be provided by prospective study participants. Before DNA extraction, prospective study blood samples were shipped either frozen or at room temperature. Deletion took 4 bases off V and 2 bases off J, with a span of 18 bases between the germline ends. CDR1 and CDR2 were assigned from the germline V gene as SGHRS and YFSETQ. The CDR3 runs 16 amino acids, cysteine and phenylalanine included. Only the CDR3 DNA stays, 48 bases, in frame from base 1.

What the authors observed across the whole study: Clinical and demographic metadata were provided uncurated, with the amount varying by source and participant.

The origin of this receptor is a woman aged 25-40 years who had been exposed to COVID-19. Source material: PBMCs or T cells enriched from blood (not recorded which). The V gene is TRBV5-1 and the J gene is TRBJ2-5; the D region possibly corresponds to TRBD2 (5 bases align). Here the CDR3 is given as CASSLDPNGIQETQYF. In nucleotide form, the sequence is TGCGCCAGCAGCCTCGACCCAAACGGGATACAAGAGACCCAGTACTTC. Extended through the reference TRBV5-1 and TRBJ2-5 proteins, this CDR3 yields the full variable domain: KAGVTQTPRYLIKTRGQQVTLSCSPISGHRSVSWYQQTPGQGLQFLFEYFSETQRNKGNFPGRFSGRQFSNSRSEMNVSTLELGDSALYLCASSLDPNGIQETQYFGPGTRLLVL.